This is a list of T cell receptor beta chains from one sample in a study of Graves' ophthalmopathy and Graves' hyperthyroidism. TCRdb reprocessed the multiplex PCR reads via MiXCR and lists one record per CDR3 protein. In the table there are about 1.1 million distinct CDR3 sequences, 35% to 45% of which are singletons. The sequencing sample was made of peripheral blood or thyroid tissue (not recorded which). The receptors here all came from an adult man with Graves' hyperthyroidism. CDR3s include the opening cysteine and the closing phenylalanine or tryptophan. D genes are given only for firm matches. Not every row has a clone size; where given, it reads once, few, many or a size class.

>TRBD2|many|TRBJ2-7|TRBV12-3/TRBV12-4
CASSFSSGRFPNYEQYF
TGTGCCAGCAGTTTCTCGAGCGGGAGGTTCCCTAACTACGAGCAGTACTTC
>NA|few|TRBJ2-7|TRBV4-3
CASSHSRDYEQYF
TGCGCCAGCAGCCATTCCCGGGACTACGAGCAGTACTTC
>NA|NA|TRBJ1-2|TRBV29-1
CSLEAGDGYTF
TGCAGCTTGGAGGCAGGGGATGGCTACACCTTC
>NA|many|TRBJ2-5|TRBV20-1
CSAPHTRRETQYF
TGCAGTGCTCCTCACACCCGTCGGGAGACCCAGTACTTC
>TRBD2|NA|TRBJ2-2|TRBV6-6
CASSYSASGATGELFF
TGTGCCAGCAGTTACTCGGCTAGCGGGGCCACCGGGGAGCTGTTTTTT
>NA|NA|TRBJ1-3|TRBV6-5
CASSYGVEGGNTIYF
TGTGCCAGCAGTTACGGTGTGGAGGGTGGAAACACCATATATTTT
>TRBD2|NA|TRBJ2-5|TRBV10-3
CATRAGGSRETQYF
TGTGCAACGAGGGCCGGCGGGAGTCGAGAGACCCAGTACTTC
>NA|many|TRBJ1-5|TRBV10-3
CAISGNRDQPQHF
TGTGCCATCAGCGGTAACCGGGATCAGCCCCAGCATTTT
>NA|many|TRBJ1-4|TRBV2
CASSANTGAALREKLFF
TGTGCCAGCAGTGCGAACACGGGGGCCGCCTTGCGGGAAAAACTGTTTTTT
>NA|many|TRBJ1-5|TRBV7-2
CASSQRSNQPQHF
TGTGCCAGCAGTCAAAGAAGCAATCAGCCCCAGCATTTT
>NA|NA|TRBJ2-1|TRBV25-1
CASSLGQGLFF
TGTGCCAGCAGTCTGGGCCAGGGCCTGTTCTTC
>NA|NA|TRBJ2-2|TRBV4-2
CASSQDPGPNTGELFF
TGTGCCAGCAGCCAAGACCCAGGCCCGAACACCGGGGAGCTGTTTTTT
>TRBD1|NA|TRBJ2-3|TRBV7-6
CASSMRRQGRTDTQYF
TGTGCCAGCAGCATGAGGAGACAGGGACGCACAGATACGCAGTATTTT
>NA|many|TRBJ2-2|TRBV5-6
CASSWVTGELFF
TGTGCCAGCAGCTGGGTAACCGGGGAGCTGTTTTTT
>TRBD1|many|TRBJ1-2|TRBV29-1
CSVFQQGPEGYTF
TGCAGCGTTTTCCAACAGGGGCCGGAGGGCTACACCTTC
>NA|many|TRBJ1-6|TRBV7-2
CASNLALNDHLHF
TGTGCCAGCAACCTCGCTCTCAACGATCACCTCCACTTT
>TRBD1|NA|TRBJ2-7|TRBV7-2
CASSPRQGAGSKQYF
TGTGCCAGCAGTCCGCGACAGGGGGCGGGCTCAAAGCAGTACTTC
>NA|NA|TRBJ2-7|TRBV6-5
CASSYTGRVYEQYF
TGTGCCAGCAGTTACACCGGGAGAGTCTACGAGCAGTACTTC
>NA|few|TRBJ2-7|TRBV4-3
CASSQGRNPTYEQYF
TGCGCCAGCAGCCAAGGACGAAACCCAACCTACGAGCAGTACTTC
>NA|many|TRBJ2-7|TRBV7-9
CASSPRTSYEQYF
TGTGCCAGCAGCCCGAGGACTTCTTACGAGCAGTACTTC
>TRBD1|NA|TRBJ2-7|TRBV6-5
CASRRTGLNEQYF
TGTGCCAGCAGGAGGACAGGGTTGAACGAGCAGTACTTC
>NA|few|TRBJ2-7|TRBV11-2
CASSLSGASSYEQYF
TGTGCCAGCAGCTTAAGTGGCGCCAGCTCCTACGAGCAGTACTTC
>NA|NA|TRBJ1-2|TRBV30
CAWRTGYGYTF
TGTGCCTGGAGGACTGGCTATGGCTACACCTTC
>TRBD2|many|TRBJ2-5|TRBV7-2
CASSRTSGRAGRETQYF
TGTGCCAGCAGCCGGACTAGCGGGAGGGCCGGGCGAGAGACCCAGTACTTC
>NA|few|TRBJ2-7|TRBV19
CASSYGTTSSYEQYF
TGTGCCAGTAGTTACGGGACAACAAGCTCCTACGAGCAGTACTTC
>TRBD1|few|TRBJ2-7|TRBV6-5
CASSYLGTGTYEQYF
TGTGCCAGCAGTTACCTCGGGACAGGAACCTACGAGCAGTACTTC
>TRBD1|once|TRBJ2-7|TRBV19
CASRDRGINEQYF
TGTGCCAGCAGAGACAGGGGGATCAACGAGCAGTACTTC
>NA|NA|TRBJ1-1|TRBV30
CAWSARQRVPEAFF
TGTGCCTGGAGTGCCAGACAGCGGGTACCTGAAGCTTTCTTT
>TRBD1|NA|TRBJ1-2|TRBV15
CATSTGDRWNYGYTF
TGTGCCACCAGCACCGGGGACAGGTGGAACTATGGCTACACCTTC
>TRBD2|few|TRBJ2-5|TRBV20-1
CSARGGGVVWETQYF
TGCAGTGCTAGAGGGGGGGGGGTAGTCTGGGAGACCCAGTACTTC
>NA|NA|TRBJ1-5|TRBV5-1
CASSRPNNQPQHF
TGCGCCAGCAGCCGCCCCAACAATCAGCCCCAGCATTTT
>NA|NA|TRBJ1-6|TRBV15
CATSRVGAGSPLHF
TGTGCCACCAGCAGAGTTGGGGCGGGTTCACCCCTCCACTTT
>NA|many|TRBJ1-1|TRBV7-6
CASSPGFEAFF
TGTGCCAGCAGCCCAGGTTTCGAAGCTTTCTTT
>NA|NA|TRBJ2-7|TRBV5-1
CASSPYSGTLNEQYF
TGCGCCAGCAGCCCCTATAGCGGAACCCTTAACGAGCAGTACTTC
>NA|NA|TRBJ2-7|TRBV3-1
CASAGGTYEQYF
TGTGCCAGCGCTGGGGGGACCTACGAGCAGTACTTC
>TRBD2|NA|TRBJ2-2|TRBV10-3
CAIRAGAGELFF
TGTGCCATCAGGGCGGGGGCCGGGGAGCTGTTTTTT
>NA|few|TRBJ1-1|TRBV28
CASSDDTEAFF
TGTGCCAGCAGTGATGACACTGAAGCTTTCTTT
>NA|many|TRBJ1-6|TRBV11-2
CASSPGLGNSPLHF
TGTGCCAGCAGCCCTGGACTGGGGAATTCACCCCTCCACTTT
>TRBD2|many|TRBJ2-7|TRBV4-3
CASSQDRLAGAEQYF
TGCGCCAGCAGCCAGGACCGACTAGCGGGAGCCGAGCAGTACTTC
>NA|NA|TRBJ1-1|TRBV7-9
CASSSRAGTPTEAFF
TGTGCCAGCAGCTCAAGGGCCGGAACCCCGACTGAAGCTTTCTTT
>NA|NA|TRBJ1-4|TRBV10-3
CAISLYRTNEKLFF
TGTGCCATCAGCTTATATCGAACTAATGAAAAACTGTTTTTT
>TRBD1|NA|TRBJ2-7|TRBV11-2
CASSFSQGTPEDNSYEQYF
TGTGCCAGCAGCTTCTCACAGGGGACACCAGAAGACAACTCCTACGAGCAGTACTTC
>NA|NA|TRBJ1-3|TRBV7-9
CASSLAPISGNTIYF
TGTGCCAGCAGCTTAGCCCCGATCTCTGGAAACACCATATATTTT
>NA|many|TRBJ2-2|TRBV20-1
CSAIGWTGELFF
TGCAGTGCTATAGGGTGGACCGGGGAGCTGTTTTTT
>NA|NA|TRBJ1-2|TRBV20-1
CSASNPTGTLYGYTF
TGCAGTGCTAGTAACCCGACAGGAACCCTCTATGGCTACACCTTC
>NA|few|TRBJ2-2|TRBV15
CATSRDGGELFF
TGTGCCACCAGCAGAGACGGGGGGGAGCTGTTTTTT
>NA|many|TRBJ2-2|TRBV20-1
CSASSSVNTGELFF
TGCAGTGCCTCAAGCAGCGTTAACACCGGGGAGCTGTTTTTT
>TRBD2|NA|TRBJ2-5|TRBV7-2
CASSYRLAAVGQETQYF
TGTGCCAGCAGCTATAGACTAGCCGCAGTGGGCCAAGAGACCCAGTACTTC
>NA|many|TRBJ2-7|TRBV5-1
CASSWGGGYEQYF
TGCGCCAGCAGCTGGGGGGGCGGCTACGAGCAGTACTTC
>TRBD1|many|TRBJ1-1|TRBV7-2
CASSLVGRGRGEAFF
TGTGCCAGCAGCTTAGTTGGCAGGGGGCGAGGTGAAGCTTTCTTT
>TRBD1|NA|TRBJ2-6|TRBV5-1
CASSYLQGAGANVLTF
TGCGCCAGCAGCTACCTCCAGGGGGCTGGGGCCAACGTCCTGACTTTC
>NA|few|TRBJ1-1|TRBV10-3
CASSLLGEAEAFF
TGTGCCAGCAGTTTACTTGGGGAAGCTGAAGCTTTCTTT
>NA|NA|TRBJ2-5|TRBV29-1
CSHWERETQYF
TGCAGCCATTGGGAACGGGAGACCCAGTACTTC
>NA|NA|TRBJ1-2|TRBV19
CASSIVRVNDYYGYTF
TGTGCCAGTAGTATAGTCCGGGTCAATGACTACTATGGCTACACCTTC
>TRBD1|NA|TRBJ2-7|TRBV28
CASIKGTGVTYEQYF
TGTGCCAGCATCAAAGGGACAGGGGTGACCTACGAGCAGTACTTC